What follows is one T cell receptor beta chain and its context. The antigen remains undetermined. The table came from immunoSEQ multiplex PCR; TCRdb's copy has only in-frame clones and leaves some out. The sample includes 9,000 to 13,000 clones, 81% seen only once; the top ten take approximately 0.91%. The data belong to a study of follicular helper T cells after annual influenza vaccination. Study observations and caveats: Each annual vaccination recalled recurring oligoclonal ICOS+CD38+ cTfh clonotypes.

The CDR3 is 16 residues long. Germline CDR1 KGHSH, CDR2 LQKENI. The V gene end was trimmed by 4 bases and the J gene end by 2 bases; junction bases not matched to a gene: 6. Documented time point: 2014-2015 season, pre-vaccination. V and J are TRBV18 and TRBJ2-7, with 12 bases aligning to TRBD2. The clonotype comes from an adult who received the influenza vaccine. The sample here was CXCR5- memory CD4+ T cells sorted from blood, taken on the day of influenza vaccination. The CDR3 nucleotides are TGTGCCAGCTCACTTGGACTAGCGGGGAACCCCTACGAGCAGTACTTC. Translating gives CASSLGLAGNPYEQYF.